These T cell receptor beta chains were read from a single sample in a study of identifying expanded T cells in peripheral blood. This table comes from immunoSEQ multiplex PCR, and its TCRdb copy is limited to in-frame clones, with some not included. The repertoire holds about 100,000 clones, with 88% as singletons. Sequencing input: blood. These receptors were obtained from a person between 18 and 69 years old in good health. CDR3s include the opening cysteine and the closing phenylalanine or tryptophan. D genes are given only for firm matches. Size values are once, few and many counts, or a class for expanded clones, and some rows have none.

v_call	j_call	d_call	clone_size	cdr3_aa	cdr3_nt
TRBV5-5	TRBJ2-7	.	.	CASSLREERQYF	TGTGCCAGCAGCCTGAGGGAGGAGAGGCAGTACTTC
TRBV6-5	TRBJ2-3	.	once	CASSYSGDTQYF	TGTGCCAGCAGTTACTCGGGGGATACGCAGTATTTT
TRBV9	TRBJ2-1	TRBD2	.	CASSARGSPYNEQFF	TGTGCCAGCAGCGCTCGCGGGAGTCCCTACAATGAGCAGTTCTTC
TRBV7-7	TRBJ2-3	TRBD1	.	CASSTGTGGGDTQYF	TGTGCCAGCAGCACGGGGACAGGGGGAGGAGATACGCAGTATTTT
TRBV18	TRBJ1-2	.	.	CASSSERAGGYTF	TGTGCCAGCTCATCGGAAAGGGCTGGTGGCTACACCTTC
TRBV6-1	TRBJ1-1	.	.	CASSIRGEGTEAFF	TGTGCCAGCAGTATACGGGGGGAAGGCACTGAAGCTTTCTTT
TRBV9	TRBJ2-7	TRBD2	.	CASSSKVGGYEQYF	TGTGCCAGCAGCTCAAAAGTGGGGGGGTACGAGCAGTACTTC
TRBV4-2	TRBJ1-1	.	.	CASSQDEGENTEAFF	TGTGCCAGCAGCCAAGATGAGGGAGAGAACACTGAAGCTTTCTTT
TRBV9	TRBJ2-1	.	.	CASSAYRDDTSYNEQFF	TGTGCCAGCAGCGCGTACCGGGACGACACCTCCTACAATGAGCAGTTCTTC
TRBV7-9	TRBJ1-1	.	.	CASSSLGRVGNTEAFF	TGTGCCAGCAGCTCTCTGGGTCGTGTGGGGAACACTGAAGCTTTCTTT
TRBV29-1	TRBJ2-5	.	once	CSVSRTHQETQYF	TGCAGCGTTTCTCGGACCCACCAAGAGACCCAGTACTTC
TRBV10-1	TRBJ2-5	TRBD2	.	CASSETIAGLETQYF	TGCGCCAGCAGTGAAACCATAGCGGGTCTAGAGACCCAGTACTTC
TRBV19	TRBJ1-1	.	.	CASSLIQGSGDTEAFF	TGTGCCAGTAGTCTTATTCAGGGGTCGGGGGACACTGAAGCTTTCTTT
TRBV7-6	TRBJ2-5	TRBD1	.	CASSLVFGGRGKGETQYF	TGTGCCAGCAGCTTAGTATTTGGCGGCAGGGGGAAGGGGGAGACCCAGTACTTC
TRBV27	TRBJ2-2	.	.	CASSSHGTVNTGELFF	TGTGCCAGCAGTTCACACGGGACGGTCAACACCGGGGAGCTGTTTTTT
TRBV7-8	TRBJ1-1	.	.	CASSLGTANTEAFF	TGTGCCAGCAGCTTAGGGACAGCGAACACTGAAGCTTTCTTT
TRBV29-1	TRBJ2-5	.	.	CSVEVAGARETQYF	TGCAGCGTTGAAGTTGCGGGGGCGCGGGAGACCCAGTACTTC
TRBV28	TRBJ2-1	TRBD1	.	CASSSPRGRGNHEQFF	TGTGCCAGCAGTTCACCCAGGGGGCGCGGTAACCATGAGCAGTTCTTC
TRBV18	TRBJ1-1	.	.	CASSPSHQGNTEAFF	TGTGCCAGCTCACCCAGTCATCAGGGGAACACTGAAGCTTTCTTT
TRBV9	TRBJ2-1	TRBD2	.	CASSAGGTETNEQFF	TGTGCCAGCAGCGCGGGGGGGACGGAGACCAATGAGCAGTTCTTC
TRBV7-2	TRBJ2-1	.	.	CASSPGGRSYNEQFF	TGTGCCAGCAGCCCGGGGGGCCGATCCTACAATGAGCAGTTCTTC
TRBV19	TRBJ1-2	TRBD1	.	CASSNQGQGVYGYTF	TGTGCCAGTAGTAACCAAGGACAGGGCGTCTATGGCTACACCTTC
TRBV14	TRBJ1-6	TRBD1	.	CASSQGERGRGTGGSPLHF	TGTGCCAGCAGCCAAGGAGAGCGGGGCAGGGGGACAGGGGGCTCACCCCTCCACTTT
TRBV11-3	TRBJ2-6	TRBD1	once	CASSPRVPGQGNFGANVLTF	TGTGCCAGCAGCCCAAGGGTTCCGGGACAGGGTAATTTTGGGGCCAACGTCCTGACTTTC
TRBV7-3	TRBJ2-3	.	.	CASSLTPLRGSDTQYF	TGTGCCAGCAGCTTAACCCCGCTGCGGGGATCAGATACGCAGTATTTT
TRBV7-6	TRBJ2-1	TRBD2	.	CASSLPSFSGGGHNEQFF	TGTGCCAGCAGCTTGCCATCCTTTAGCGGGGGGGGACACAATGAGCAGTTCTTC
TRBV5-1	TRBJ1-1	.	.	CASSLGGTDTEAFF	TGCGCCAGCAGCTTGGGGGGGACGGACACTGAAGCTTTCTTT
TRBV5-1	TRBJ1-1	TRBD1	.	CASSRSGTGANTEAFF	TGCGCCAGCAGCCGGTCCGGGACAGGGGCTAACACTGAAGCTTTCTTT
TRBV11-3	TRBJ2-1	TRBD1	.	CASSPRTGGGEQFF	TGTGCCAGCAGCCCCCGGACAGGGGGCGGTGAGCAGTTCTTC
TRBV5-4	TRBJ2-2	TRBD1	.	CASSRKDRDTGELFF	TGTGCCAGCAGCCGAAAGGACAGGGACACCGGGGAGCTGTTTTTT
TRBV19	TRBJ2-7	.	.	CASSITTASSYEQYF	TGTGCCAGTAGTATAACGACAGCCAGCTCCTACGAGCAGTACTTC
TRBV5-4	TRBJ1-2	.	.	CASSLAPGATYGYTF	TGTGCCAGCAGCTTGGCCCCGGGGGCAACCTATGGCTACACCTTC
TRBV5-4	TRBJ2-5	TRBD2	.	CASAVGSGGLETQYF	TGTGCCAGCGCCGTTGGGAGCGGGGGTCTGGAGACCCAGTACTTC
TRBV18	TRBJ1-1	.	.	CASSPAASARMNTEAFF	TGTGCCAGCTCACCAGCGGCGTCAGCTCGCATGAACACTGAAGCTTTCTTT
TRBV6-6	TRBJ2-7	.	.	CASSYLGRGYEQYF	TGTGCCAGCAGTTACCTGGGTCGCGGCTACGAGCAGTACTTC
TRBV13	TRBJ1-2	.	.	CASSLGGRVSYGYTF	TGTGCCAGCAGCTTAGGAGGCAGGGTGTCCTATGGCTACACCTTC
TRBV19	TRBJ1-5	TRBD1	few	CASSKQQGNGDQPQHF	TGTGCCAGTAGTAAACAACAGGGGAACGGAGATCAGCCCCAGCATTTT
TRBV19	TRBJ2-1	.	.	CASRGAHNEQFF	TGTGCCAGTAGAGGGGCCCACAATGAGCAGTTCTTC
TRBV18	TRBJ2-1	.	few	CASSPGFSFASPNEQFF	TGTGCCAGCTCACCAGGGTTTTCTTTTGCTAGCCCCAATGAGCAGTTCTTC
TRBV10-3	TRBJ2-3	TRBD2	.	CAISETSGGGTDTQYF	TGTGCCATCAGTGAGACAAGCGGGGGGGGCACAGATACGCAGTATTTT
TRBV29-1	TRBJ1-1	TRBD1	.	CSVAMPTGSEAFF	TGCAGCGTTGCCATGCCGACAGGGTCTGAAGCTTTCTTT
TRBV10-2	TRBJ1-3	.	.	CASSVWGVGNTIYF	TGCGCCAGCAGTGTCTGGGGGGTTGGAAACACCATATATTTT
TRBV7-9	TRBJ2-5	.	.	CASSLALEEETQYF	TGTGCCAGCAGCTTAGCACTGGAAGAAGAGACCCAGTACTTC
TRBV30	TRBJ2-1	.	.	CAWKETPGSYNEQFF	TGTGCCTGGAAGGAAACTCCTGGCTCCTACAATGAGCAGTTCTTC
TRBV5-4	TRBJ1-1	TRBD1	.	CASSKGQGVAEAFF	TGTGCCAGCAGCAAGGGACAGGGGGTGGCTGAAGCTTTCTTT
TRBV30	TRBJ2-2	.	.	CALGTGELFF	TGTGCCCTCGGCACCGGGGAGCTGTTTTTT
TRBV7-9	TRBJ1-4	TRBD1	.	CASSPGTGNEKLFF	TGTGCCAGTTCTCCCGGGACAGGGAATGAAAAACTGTTTTTT
TRBV30	TRBJ1-4	.	.	CAWSLPEKLFF	TGTGCCTGGAGTTTGCCCGAAAAACTGTTTTTT
TRBV4-1	TRBJ1-4	.	.	CASSQGWGQNNEKLFF	TGCGCCAGCAGCCAAGGATGGGGGCAGAATAATGAAAAACTGTTTTTT
TRBV7-2	TRBJ1-2	.	.	CASSSRTGDYGYTF	TGTGCCAGCAGCTCACGGACCGGGGATTATGGCTACACCTTC
TRBV6-5	TRBJ1-2	.	few	CASRKTANYGYTF	TGTGCCAGCAGGAAGACAGCTAACTATGGCTACACCTTC
TRBV4-1	TRBJ1-5	TRBD1	.	CASSQDPRDSPHGAQHF	TGCGCCAGCAGCCAAGATCCCCGGGACAGTCCCCACGGGGCCCAGCATTTT
TRBV30	TRBJ1-4	TRBD1	.	CAWSTRDRAEKLFF	TGTGCCTGGAGTACGAGGGACAGGGCTGAAAAACTGTTTTTT
TRBV29-1	TRBJ2-3	.	.	CSGTASTDTQYF	TGCAGCGGGACAGCTAGCACAGATACGCAGTATTTT
TRBV29-1	TRBJ2-1	TRBD2	.	CSVAQRLADNNEQFF	TGCAGCGTTGCCCAACGACTAGCGGATAACAATGAGCAGTTCTTC